The 27 T cell receptor beta chains given below trace back to one sample, sequenced in a study of blood T cell repertoires in COVID-19. Sequencing used immunoSEQ multiplex PCR; TCRdb keeps in-frame clones, though not all of them. Altogether about 170,000 clones are present, approximately 87% being singletons, with the ten largest covering nearly 4.5%. Source material: PBMCs or T cells enriched from blood (not recorded which). The source is a woman aged 45-60 years who had recovered from COVID-19.

V and J are TRBV2 and TRBJ2-6; 8 nucleotides agree with TRBD1. The CDR3 length is 17 residues. With V trimmed by 3 bases and J by 2 bases, 6 bases remained unmatched. Germline CDR1 is SNHLY and CDR2 is FYNNEI. The DNA of the CDR3 is TGTGCCAGCAGTGACGTGGACAGGGTGGCTGGGGCCAACGTCCTGACTTTC. It specifies CASSDVDRVAGANVLTF.

This chain connects TRBV28 to TRBJ2-7; perhaps TRBD1 as D (6 bases). Germline values: CDR1 MDHEN, CDR2 SYDVKM. The V end lost 6 bases, the J end lost 3 bases, and 15 bases lay between the germline ends. CDR3 length: 14 residues. The DNA of the CDR3 is TGTGCCAGCAGCGAGTTGAGGGGGAGCTACGAGCAGTACGTC. This sequence encodes CASSELRGSYEQYV.

This clone was recorded only once. The J gene is TRBJ1-2, the V gene TRBV6-2 or TRBV6-3; 9 bases fit TRBD1. In germline, CDR1 is MNHEY, CDR2 SVGEGT. V shed 4 bases, J shed 8 bases, and the junction held 11 bases outside the gene matches. The length of the CDR3 is 15 residues. The CDR3 region has the DNA TGTGCCAGCAGTTCCAGACAGGGGGATTTGTTCGGCTACACCTTC. Translating gives CASSSRQGDLFGYTF.

V gene TRBV5-4 combines with J gene TRBJ2-2; 11 bases map to TRBD2. The CDR3 has 17 residues. Germline V gene sequence: CDR1 SGHNT, CDR2 YYREEE (reference sequence). V shed 3 bases, J shed 5 bases, and the junction held 9 bases outside the gene matches. The CDR3 DNA sequence: TGTGCCAGCAGCTCTTTTTCTAGCGGGAGGCGGACCGGGGAGCTGTTTTTT. Protein product: CASSSFSSGRRTGELFF.

This chain joins TRBV7-2 and TRBJ2-2; no definite D call. The CDR3 runs to 15 residues. CDR1 SGHTA and CDR2 FQGNSA come from the germline V gene. Trimming took 7 bases from V and 2 from J, leaving 14 bases between them. CDR3: CASILSRTNTGELFF. CDR3 sequence (DNA): TGTGCCAGCATCCTTAGCAGAACCAACACCGGGGAGCTGTTTTTT.

The rearrangement uses TRBV30 and TRBJ1-2; perhaps TRBD1 as D (6 bases). This CDR3 is 13 amino acids long. V was trimmed by 2 bases and J by 7 bases, leaving 14 bases between them. Germline V gene lookup returns CDR1 GTSNPN and CDR2 SVGIG (reference sequence). The CDR3 is CAWSPGVLGGYTF. Written as DNA, the CDR3 is TGTGCCTGGAGTCCAGGGGTTCTGGGTGGCTACACCTTC.

This chain uses TRBV19 with TRBJ1-1; D might be TRBD1 (5 bases). The CDR3 contains 13 residues. In germline, CDR1 is LNHDA, CDR2 SQIVND (reference sequence). Trimming took off 4 bases at V and 10 bases at J, with 16 bases between the two ends. CDR3 residues: CASSTRLTARAFF. CDR3 in DNA: TGTGCCAGTAGTACCCGACTGACAGCGAGAGCTTTCTTT.

This clone was found a few times. The chain uses TRBV3-1 (or the pseudogene TRBV3-2) and TRBJ2-1; TRBD2 matches 7 bases. V trimming: 0 bases; J trimming: 8 bases; junction bases outside the gene matches: 13. Germline assignment: CDR1 LGHDT and CDR2 YNNKEL (reference sequence). This CDR3 has 17 residues. Here the CDR3 reads CASSQDPIGGRVHEQFF. The CDR3 DNA follows: TGTGCCAGCAGCCAAGATCCTATCGGGGGGAGGGTACATGAGCAGTTCTTC.

The rearrangement uses TRBV11-2 and TRBJ2-1; 7 bases are a match to TRBD2. J gave up 6 bases and V 5 bases, and 13 bases lay outside the gene matches. This CDR3 is built from 16 residues. Per germline, CDR1 SGHAT and CDR2 FQNNGV. CDR3 in amino acids: CASSPRSGLLSNEQFF. The CDR3 DNA is TGTGCCAGCAGCCCCCGCTCGGGACTATTATCCAATGAGCAGTTCTTC.

This clone showed up just once. The V gene is TRBV7-9, the J gene TRBJ1-5; 7 bases agree with TRBD1. The V gene's germline CDR1 is SEHNR and CDR2 FQNEAQ (reference sequence). With 5 bases clipped from V and 2 bases from J, the junction kept 9 bases outside the gene matches. The CDR3 covers 16 residues. CDR3 residues: CASSQATGSGNQPQHF. CDR3 sequence (DNA): TGTGCCAGCAGCCAAGCGACAGGGTCGGGCAATCAGCCCCAGCATTTT.

The genes are TRBV7-8 and TRBJ2-1; TRBD2 is a possible D gene (6 bases). Germline loops: CDR1 SGHVS, CDR2 FQNEAQ. The CDR3 length is 15 residues. V lost 5 bases and J 9 bases, leaving 20 bases between the germline ends. The CDR3 protein is CASSPGRGSMGEQFF. The CDR3 DNA is TGTGCCAGCAGCCCAGGCCGGGGGAGTATGGGTGAGCAGTTCTTC.

The chain has TRBV28 and TRBJ1-5, with no clear D. Trimming stripped 5 bases from V and 6 bases from J, with 8 bases between. CDR1 is MDHEN, CDR2 SYDVKM, per germline. The CDR3 has 12 amino acids. CDR3 residues: CASSPPIQPQHF. The CDR3 DNA follows: TGTGCCAGCAGTCCCCCAATTCAGCCCCAGCATTTT.

This clone was seen more than once but under ten times. The CDR3 loop is CASSQGVRGASTDTQYF. The CDR3, as DNA: TGTGCCAGCAGCCAAGGCGTTCGGGGGGCTAGCACAGATACGCAGTATTTT. The chain recombines TRBV7-7 with TRBJ2-3; a possible D gene is TRBD2 (7 bases). Germline values: CDR1 SSHAT, CDR2 FNYEAQ (reference sequence). This CDR3 comprises 17 residues. Trimming cost V 5 bases and J 0 bases, with 18 bases left between them.

The V call is TRBV7-2, the J call TRBJ1-2; TRBD1 might be the D (6 bases). Per the germline V gene, CDR1 is SGHTA and CDR2 is FQGNSA. Trimming removed 4 bases at V and 3 bases at J, with 9 bases between. The CDR3 is made up of 13 amino acids. This CDR3 is CASSSGVHYGYTF. Written as DNA, the CDR3 is TGTGCCAGCAGCTCAGGGGTGCACTATGGCTACACCTTC.

The chain combines TRBV7-9 with TRBJ1-1, with D perhaps matching TRBD1 (6 bases). V lost 0 bases, J lost 5 bases, and 13 bases lay in between. Germline V gene data show CDR1 as SEHNR and CDR2 as FQNEAQ (reference sequence). The CDR3 extends over 15 amino acids. The CDR3 protein is CASSLAQGIKTEAFF. The CDR3 DNA is TGTGCCAGCAGCTTAGCCCAGGGGATAAAGACTGAAGCTTTCTTT.

The gene calls are TRBV4-3 and TRBJ1-6; D perhaps matches TRBD1 (6 bases). The length of the CDR3 is 16 residues. Trimming stripped 1 base from V and 6 bases from J, with 13 bases between. Germline V gene sequence: CDR1 LGHNA, CDR2 YSLEER. The DNA of the CDR3 is TGCGCCAGCAGCCAAGCGGGGGGCCGGGGTAATTCACCCCTCCACTTT. Its translation is CASSQAGGRGNSPLHF.

The genes are TRBV5-1 and TRBJ2-2; TRBD1 matches 7 bases. With 3 bases clipped from V and 1 base from J, the junction kept 3 bases outside the gene matches. Germline CDR1 reads SGHRS; CDR2 reads YFSETQ. This CDR3 has 15 residues. The DNA for the CDR3 is TGCGCCAGCAGCTCTAGACAGGGGAACACCGGGGAGCTGTTTTTT. Translation gives CASSSRQGNTGELFF.

The rearrangement uses TRBV14 and TRBJ1-4; D remains ambiguous. V gave up 1 base and J gave up 11 bases, with 8 bases separating them. CDR1 and CDR2 (germline): SGHDN, FVKESK. CDR3 size: 12 residues. The CDR3 DNA reads TGTGCCAGCAGCCAAGTTACGGGGAAACTGTTTTTT. Residues: CASSQVTGKLFF.

This chain links TRBV30 with TRBJ1-4; TRBD1 might be the D (6 bases). Germline CDR1 reads GTSNPN; CDR2 reads SVGIG (reference sequence). V was cut by 0 bases and J by 0 bases, with 14 bases left in between. The CDR3 runs to 17 residues. The CDR3 protein is CAWSVGQTGTTNEKLFF. Here the CDR3 DNA reads TGTGCCTGGAGTGTAGGGCAGACAGGAACAACTAATGAAAAACTGTTTTTT. Filled out from reference TRBV30 and TRBJ1-4, the complete variable domain reads SQTIHQWPATLVQPVGSPLSLECTVEGTSNPNLYWYRQAAGRGLQLLFYSVGIGQISSEVPQNLSASRPQDRQFILSSKKLLLSDSGFYLCAWSVGQTGTTNEKLFFGSGTQLSVL.

The chain combines TRBV19 with TRBJ1-2; D is ambiguous. Per the germline V gene, CDR1 is LNHDA and CDR2 is SQIVND (reference sequence). V was clipped by 10 bases and J by 4 bases, with 13 bases between them. The CDR3 consists of 12 residues. This chain's CDR3 is CATSIPGYGYTF. The CDR3 DNA sequence: TGTGCCACATCGATCCCGGGCTATGGCTACACCTTC. Combining the CDR3 with reference TRBV19 and TRBJ1-2 gives the whole variable domain DGGITQSPKYLFRKEGQNVTLSCEQNLNHDAMYWYRQDPGQGLRLIYYSQIVNDFQKGDIAEGYSVSREKKESFPLTVTSAQKNPTAFYLCATSIPGYGYTFGSGTRLTVV.

The genes are TRBV2 and TRBJ1-1; the D is unclear. CDR3 size: 11 residues. The V gene's germline CDR1 is SNHLY and CDR2 FYNNEI. Trimming stripped 5 bases from V and 7 bases from J, with 8 bases between. Here the CDR3 DNA reads TGTGCCAGCAGTCAGACTCTTGAAGCTTTCTTT. This gives the protein CASSQTLEAFF.

The chain has TRBV30 and TRBJ2-3, with TRBD2 matching over 7 bases. This CDR3 spans 13 amino acids. V lost 5 bases to trimming and J lost 5 bases; unmatched junction nucleotides: 7. CDR1 and CDR2 (germline): GTSNPN, SVGIG (reference sequence). DNA for the CDR3: TGTGCCTGGGCGGGGGTAAGTGGAGATACGCAGTATTTT. Translated, it gives CAWAGVSGDTQYF.

V and J are TRBV4-2 and TRBJ2-5; D gene uncertain. The CDR3 has 12 amino acids. Trimming removed 4 bases from V and 2 bases from J, with 5 bases in between. The germline V gene has CDR1 LGHNA and CDR2 YNFKEQ. The CDR3 spells CASSPGQETQYF. In DNA, the CDR3 is TGTGCCAGCAGCCCGGGTCAAGAGACCCAGTACTTC.

J is TRBJ1-2 and V is TRBV7-2; no clear D. The germline gives CDR1 SGHTA, CDR2 FQGNSA. V dropped 3 bases and J dropped 8 bases, with 10 bases sitting between them. This CDR3 region has 12 residues. Written as DNA, the CDR3 is TGTGCCAGCAGCTTGGAGGGATGGGGCTACACCTTC. Its protein product is CASSLEGWGYTF.

The rearrangement links TRBV28 to TRBJ1-1, with unresolved D. The CDR3 totals 13 residues. The V gene's germline CDR1 is MDHEN and CDR2 SYDVKM. Deletions cut 3 bases from V and 5 bases from J, with 10 bases between. CDR3 DNA sequence: TGTGCCAGCAGTTTGCGGGCAGCGACTGAAGCTTTCTTT. Its translation is CASSLRAATEAFF. The entire variable domain, with the rest obtained from reference TRBV28 and TRBJ1-1, is as follows: DVKVTQSSRYLVKRTGEKVFLECVQDMDHENMFWYRQDPGLGLRLIYFSYDVKMKEKGDIPEGYSVSREKKERFSLILESASTNQTSMYLCASSLRAATEAFFGQGTRLTVV.

The rearrangement links TRBV30 to TRBJ1-6, with TRBD1 identical over 7 bases. Losses at the gene ends were 7 bases for V and 7 bases for J; bases not matched to a gene: 13. This CDR3 has 15 amino acids. CDR1 and CDR2 (germline): GTSNPN, SVGIG (reference sequence). CDR3 amino acids: CAYQTSGQQNSPLHF. CDR3 coding DNA: TGTGCCTACCAAACTTCGGGACAGCAGAATTCACCCCTCCACTTT. The entire variable domain, with the rest obtained from reference TRBV30 and TRBJ1-6, is as follows: SQTIHQWPATLVQPVGSPLSLECTVEGTSNPNLYWYRQAAGRGLQLLFYSVGIGQISSEVPQNLSASRPQDRQFILSSKKLLLSDSGFYLCAYQTSGQQNSPLHFGNGTRLTVT.

This clone was observed a single time. The chain joins TRBV9 to TRBJ1-3; tentatively, D is TRBD1 (6 bases). CDR3 size: 17 residues. The germline CDR1 and CDR2 sequences are SGDLS and YYNGEE. Trimming pared 0 bases from V and 2 bases from J, leaving 15 bases between. Here the CDR3 reads CASSVDWGHQPGNTIYF. The CDR3 DNA sequence: TGTGCCAGCAGCGTAGATTGGGGACACCAACCTGGAAACACCATATATTTT.